Listed here are 24 T cell receptor beta chains from one sample, sequenced in a study of T-cell reconstitution after alpha-beta-depleted transplantation in children. TCRbeta library construction was performed incorporating unique molecular identifiers. TCRdb processed the PCR reads anew with MiXCR; each CDR3 protein has one entry. The repertoire includes 500,000 to 650,000 distinct CDR3 sequences, 10% to 15% of them detected once, and 2.2% sits in the top ten. This specimen was PBMCs, mostly from graft donor cells, taken 360 days after TCRalphabeta/CD19-depleted stem cell transplant. These receptors all come from a male patient under 18 who had a stem cell transplant for acute myeloid leukemia, so the T cells may come from the graft donor.

This sequence joins TRBV12-3 or TRBV12-4 and TRBJ2-7; 7 bases align to TRBD1. The CDR3 is made up of 14 amino acids. V lost 6 bases to trimming and J lost 5 bases; unmatched junction nucleotides: 10. The CDR3 loop is CASRSRQGVHEQYF. CDR3 DNA: TGTGCCAGCAGATCCAGACAGGGCGTTCACGAGCAGTACTTC.

There are many counts of this clonotype. The V and J genes are TRBV29-1 and TRBJ1-5; 7 bases align to TRBD1. The V and J ends lost 4 bases and 6 bases, in that order; junction bases with no gene match: 3. CDR1 SQVTM and CDR2 ANQGSEA come from the germline V gene. CDR3 length: 12 amino acids. CDR3 region: CSVGQGLQPQHF. The CDR3 nucleotides are TGCAGCGTTGGACAGGGCCTTCAGCCCCAGCATTTT. The whole variable domain, filled in from reference TRBV29-1 and TRBJ1-5, reads SAVISQKPSRDICQRGTSLTIQCQVDSQVTMMFWYRQQPGQSLTLIATANQGSEATYESGFVIDKFPISRPNLTFSTLTVSNMSPEDSSIYLCSVGQGLQPQHFGDGTRLSIL.

The V call is TRBV11-2, the J call TRBJ2-3, with TRBD2 as a possible D gene (5 bases). V was clipped by 0 bases and J by 11 bases, with 12 bases between them. Looked up from germline, CDR1 is SGHAT and CDR2 is FQNNGV. The CDR3 loop spans 13 amino acids. CDR3 in amino acids: CASSLDVKAGQYF. As DNA, the CDR3 is TGTGCCAGCAGCTTAGATGTGAAGGCGGGGCAGTATTTT.

This clonotype was picked up many times. The rearrangement links TRBV28 to TRBJ2-5; unclear D gene. The CDR3 loop spans 14 amino acids. Germline CDR1 MDHEN, CDR2 SYDVKM. V was pared by 5 bases and J by 2 bases, with 12 bases between. The CDR3 sequence: CASSERARQETQYF. In DNA form, the CDR3 reads TGTGCCAGCAGTGAAAGGGCCAGGCAAGAGACCCAGTACTTC.

This chain uses TRBV20-1 with TRBJ2-1, with D possibly TRBD2 on 5 matching bases. The CDR3 covers 14 residues. The V gene's germline CDR1 is DFQATT and CDR2 SNEGSKA (reference sequence). DNA of the CDR3: TGCAGCGGGTCCAAGCGGACGGCCTACAATGAGCAGTTCTTC. It is translated as CSGSKRTAYNEQFF.

This clonotype was detected a few times. The chain combines TRBV2 with TRBJ2-1, with D possibly being TRBD2 (5 bases). The CDR3 sequence is 10 residues long. CDR1 and CDR2 (germline): SNHLY, FYNNEI. The V gene lost 7 bases and the J gene lost 15 bases, with 13 bases spanning the gap. CDR3 in amino acids: CASIGLVPFF. CDR3 sequence (DNA): TGTGCCAGCATTGGACTCGTACCGTTCTTC.

This sequence joins TRBV5-1 and TRBJ2-2; 7 positions match TRBD1. This CDR3 has 15 residues. V shed 2 bases, J shed 4 bases, and the junction held 5 bases outside the gene matches. Germline V lookup: CDR1 SGHRS, CDR2 YFSETQ. CDR3 region: CASSLTGESTGELFF. Here the CDR3 DNA reads TGCGCCAGCAGCTTAACAGGGGAGAGCACCGGGGAGCTGTTTTTT.

The chain uses TRBV7-9 and TRBJ2-7; 9 nucleotides match TRBD1. The CDR3 contains 14 residues. Unmatched junction bases numbered 6, after V lost 5 bases and J lost 4 bases. Germline-derived CDR1 and CDR2 are SEHNR and FQNEAQ (reference sequence). The CDR3 reads CASSTPTGGYEQYF. The CDR3 nucleotides read TGTGCCAGCAGCACCCCGACAGGGGGTTACGAGCAGTACTTC.

The chain has TRBV6-5 and TRBJ2-7, with D perhaps matching TRBD1 (5 bases). Germline CDR1 and CDR2: MNHEY and SVGAGI. This CDR3 contains 15 residues. V gave up 0 bases and J gave up 0 bases, with 9 bases separating them. CDR3 protein: CASSYSGPSSYEQYF. CDR3 DNA: TGTGCCAGCAGTTACTCGGGGCCGAGCTCCTACGAGCAGTACTTC.

The V gene is TRBV6-5, the J gene TRBJ2-3, with 9 positions matching TRBD2. This CDR3 comprises 16 residues. CDR1 and CDR2 (germline): MNHEY, SVGAGI. J was trimmed by 0 bases and V by 8 bases; bases with no gene match: 9. CDR3: CASRLSLAGSTDTQYF. The DNA of the CDR3 is TGTGCCAGCCGGTTATCTCTAGCGGGAAGCACAGATACGCAGTATTTT.

The chain combines TRBV5-1 with TRBJ1-4; D is possibly TRBD1 (5 bases). The CDR3 has 16 residues. The germline V gene encodes CDR1 SGHRS and CDR2 YFSETQ. Trimming took 0 bases from V and 0 from J, leaving 9 bases between them. CDR3 in amino acids: CASSLGGAATNEKLFF. The CDR3 region has the DNA TGCGCCAGCAGCTTGGGAGGGGCTGCAACTAATGAAAAACTGTTTTTT.

This clonotype was seen once. The chain combines TRBV3-1 with TRBJ2-1, with 11 bases matching TRBD2. The CDR3 is made up of 19 amino acids. Per germline, CDR1 LGHDT and CDR2 YNNKEL (reference sequence). After removal of 8 bases from V and 5 bases from J, the junction contained 20 bases not matched to a gene. CDR3 region: CASPPGILAGASRDNEQFF. CDR3 coding DNA: TGTGCCAGCCCGCCGGGGATACTAGCGGGAGCTTCTCGGGACAATGAGCAGTTCTTC.

This clonotype occurred a few times. The chain recombines TRBV28 with TRBJ1-3; possible D gene TRBD1, 5 bases. CDR1 and CDR2 from the germline V gene are MDHEN and SYDVKM. The CDR3 extends over 14 amino acids. Trimming took off 5 bases at V and 4 bases at J, with 12 bases between the two ends. The CDR3 DNA reads as TGTGCCAGCAGTCGGGACCCTCTAGGAAACACCATATATTTT. This gives the protein CASSRDPLGNTIYF.

This clonotype showed up many times. This sequence joins TRBV28 and TRBJ1-1; D possibly corresponds to TRBD1 (6 bases). Trimming took 5 bases from V and 4 from J, leaving 17 bases between them. The CDR3 runs to 15 residues. Germline V CDR1 and CDR2: MDHEN, SYDVKM. In DNA form, the CDR3 reads TGTGCCAGCAGTCCGTGGGGGGGGCCGGGCACTGAAGCTTTCTTT. It codes for CASSPWGGPGTEAFF.

This clonotype was counted a few times. The chain joins TRBV6-2 or TRBV6-3 to TRBJ2-7; D gene ambiguous. The CDR3 extends over 14 amino acids. V dropped 7 bases and J dropped 5 bases, with 18 bases sitting between them. Looked up from germline, CDR1 is MNHEY and CDR2 is SVGEGT. CDR3 nucleotides: TGTGCCAGCATAAGTTCTGGAGCTGGAAACGAGCAGTACTTC. It is translated as CASISSGAGNEQYF.

Worth noting for this clonotype: A much bigger clone sits one base away, suggesting this may be a read error. This sequence joins TRBV20-1 and TRBJ2-3; no definite D call. The CDR3 sequence is 11 residues long. V was clipped by 2 bases and J by 2 bases, with 2 bases between them. Per germline, CDR1 DFQATT and CDR2 SNEGSKA (reference sequence). In DNA, the CDR3 is TGCAGTGCTAGACCCACAGATACGCAGTATTTT. It encodes CSARPTDTQYF.

This clonotype showed up just a few times. This chain connects TRBV9 to TRBJ2-1; weak D call: TRBD2 (6 bases). The V end was cut by 2 bases, the J end by 9 bases, with 18 bases between. Germline CDR1 is SGDLS and CDR2 is YYNGEE. This CDR3 comprises 15 residues. For the CDR3, the DNA is TGTGCCAGCAGCGTTGACGACCCATTGGAGGGTGAGCAGTTCTTC. It encodes CASSVDDPLEGEQFF.

V gene TRBV7-2 combines with J gene TRBJ2-6, with 7 bases matching TRBD1. This CDR3 has 16 residues. Looked up from germline, CDR1 is SGHTA and CDR2 is FQGNSA. Unmatched junction bases numbered 8, after V lost 5 bases and J lost 4 bases. The CDR3 sequence: CASSTDRASGANVLTF. The CDR3 DNA sequence: TGTGCCAGCAGCACCGACAGGGCGAGCGGGGCCAACGTCCTGACTTTC. The full variable domain, its missing parts supplied by reference TRBV7-2 and TRBJ2-6, is GAGVSQSPSNKVTEKGKDVELRCDPISGHTALYWYRQSLGQGLEFLIYFQGNSAPDKSGLPSDRFSAERTGGSVSTLTIQRTQQEDSAVYLCASSTDRASGANVLTFGAGSRLTVL.

In this sample, this clonotype turned up a few times. The CDR3 sequence: CASSVAGRNNEQFF. CDR3 sequence (DNA): TGTGCCAGCAGCGTAGCGGGCAGGAACAATGAGCAGTTCTTC. The chain joins TRBV9 to TRBJ2-1; no clear D. The germline V gene has CDR1 SGDLS and CDR2 YYNGEE. This CDR3 has 14 amino acids. Between the trimmed V and J ends, which lost 0 bases and 5 bases, there was a span of 9 bases.

The chain employs TRBV7-3 and TRBJ2-3; D might be TRBD1 (5 bases). The CDR3 is 16 amino acids. V lost 5 bases to trimming and J lost 5 bases, with 20 bases between them. Germline CDR1 is SGHTA and CDR2 is FQGTGA. CDR3 sequence: CASSLRRRQGGDTQYF. The CDR3 DNA reads TGTGCCAGCAGCCTGCGCCGCCGCCAGGGTGGAGATACGCAGTATTTT.

This clonotype appeared a few times. This chain joins TRBV5-1 and TRBJ2-2; possibly TRBD1 for D (6 bases). The CDR3 has 14 residues. Germline V lookup: CDR1 SGHRS, CDR2 YFSETQ. Deletions cut 6 bases from V and 0 bases from J, with 9 bases between. The CDR3 protein is CASTRDTNTGELFF. The CDR3 DNA reads as TGCGCCAGCACCCGGGACACGAACACCGGGGAGCTGTTTTTT.

The chain is built from TRBV20-1 and TRBJ2-2, with 9 bases lining up with TRBD1. CDR1 is DFQATT, CDR2 SNEGSKA, per germline (reference sequence). The V segment lost 6 bases and the J segment 5 bases; nucleotides outside the gene matches: 7. CDR3 length: 14 residues. CDR3 sequence: CSAPRQGGTGELFF. The CDR3 nucleotides are TGCAGTGCCCCTAGACAGGGGGGGACCGGGGAGCTGTTTTTT.

This clonotype was observed at least ten times. The chain combines TRBV12-3 or TRBV12-4 with TRBJ2-1, with no clear D. This CDR3 is built from 11 residues. V was pared by 3 bases and J by 6 bases, with 3 bases between. DNA of the CDR3: TGTGCCAGCAGTTTCGGCAATGAGCAGTTCTTC. Protein: CASSFGNEQFF.

This clonotype was seen repeatedly, ten times or more. V usage is TRBV29-1 and J usage is TRBJ2-7, with D perhaps assigned TRBD1 or TRBD2 (5 bases each). Trimming took 3 bases from V and 0 from J, leaving 12 bases between them. Per the germline V gene, CDR1 is SQVTM and CDR2 is ANQGSEA. This CDR3 region has 14 residues. The CDR3 region is CSVEPGPSSYEQYF. In DNA, the CDR3 is TGCAGCGTTGAGCCGGGACCGAGCTCCTACGAGCAGTACTTC.